This TCR beta chain was retrieved from a study of siplizumab effects on memory and regulatory T cells. Here immunoSEQ multiplex PCR was the method, and the copy in TCRdb shows in-frame clones only, minus some. The data hold tens of thousands of clones, with 80% to 90% observed a single time. Note on this clone: No antigen is known for it.

Study-wide findings and caveats: There appeared to be greater diversity in naive T cells than in memory cells, and naive T cells seemed major contributors to the alloresponse. Significantly reduced by siplizumab was the cumulative frequency of alloreactive sequences, namely those traceable to unstimulated CD4+ memory cells.

Germline values: CDR1 KGHSH, CDR2 LQKENI. CDR3 length equals 15 residues. With V trimmed by 0 bases and J by 4 bases, 5 bases remained unmatched. The gene calls are TRBV18 and TRBJ1-1, with 7 bases that match TRBD1. Sequenced material: naive CD4+ T cells sorted from blood. This sequence was found in a human donor in good health. The DNA for the CDR3 is TGTGCCAGCTCACCACCGAAAGGGGACAGCACTGAAGCTTTCTTT. This encodes CASSPPKGDSTEAFF.